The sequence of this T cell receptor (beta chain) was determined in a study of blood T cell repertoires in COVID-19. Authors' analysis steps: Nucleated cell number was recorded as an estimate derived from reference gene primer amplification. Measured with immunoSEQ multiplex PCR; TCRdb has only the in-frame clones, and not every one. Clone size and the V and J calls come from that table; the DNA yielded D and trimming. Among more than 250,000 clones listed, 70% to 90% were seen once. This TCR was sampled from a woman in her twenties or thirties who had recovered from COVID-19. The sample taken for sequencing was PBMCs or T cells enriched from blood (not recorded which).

CDR3 sequence (DNA): TGTGCCAGCAGTACCCTCGACAGGGTTTTCTACGAGCAGTACTTC. Translation gives CASSTLDRVFYEQYF. The chain employs TRBV6-5 and TRBJ2-7; 7 bases agree with TRBD1. This CDR3 is 15 amino acids long. Germline-derived CDR1 and CDR2 are MNHEY and SVGAGI. V shed 5 bases and J 3 bases; nucleotides not matched to a gene: 10.